These T cell receptor beta chains were read from a single sample in a study of blood T cell repertoires in COVID-19. Libraries were prepared by immunoSEQ multiplex PCR; TCRdb keeps only in-frame clonotypes and omits some of them. The repertoire holds over 8,500 clones, approximately 88% seen once, with 4.6% in the top ten. The sequenced material came from peripheral blood. These receptor sequences come from a human donor in a cohort sampled during active COVID-19. Each CDR3 is given with its conserved first and last residue. The D gene is left open where the match is weak. The size entry is marked missing in some rows and otherwise reads once, few, many or a size class.

v_gene	d_gene	abundance	j_gene	CDR3nt	CDR3aa
TRBV7-9	TRBD2	NA	TRBJ2-1	TGTGCCAGCAACGACTACACCCGGGAGGGTACGGGCAATGAGCAGTTCTTC	CASNDYTREGTGNEQFF
TRBV6-5	NA	NA	TRBJ2-7	TGTGCCAGCAGTATTGACTTCTCCGGCGAGCAGTACTTC	CASSIDFSGEQYF
TRBV25-1	NA	NA	TRBJ1-5	TGTGCCAGCAGTGATTGGAGTAGCTCGTCCCAGCATTTT	CASSDWSSSSQHF
TRBV7-8	NA	NA	TRBJ1-4	TGTGCCACGTACCGTAGACGAAGGGGACATGCAACTAATGAAAAACTGTTTTTT	CATYRRRRGHATNEKLFF
TRBV2	NA	NA	TRBJ2-7	TGTGCCAGCAGTGTGGGGCGGGATTCCTACGAGCAGTACTTC	CASSVGRDSYEQYF
TRBV5-1	NA	NA	TRBJ2-5	TGCGCCAGCAGCTTGGGGACAGTAAGCCAAGAGACCCAGTACTTC	CASSLGTVSQETQYF
TRBV5-5	TRBD1	NA	TRBJ1-2	TGTGCCAGCAGCTTTCAGGGGGCAGTAGGCTACACCTTC	CASSFQGAVGYTF
TRBV6-4	TRBD2	NA	TRBJ2-1	TGTGCCAGCAGTGACTCTCCCCTCGGGAGGGCCGCCTACAATGAGCAGTTCTTC	CASSDSPLGRAAYNEQFF
TRBV2	NA	NA	TRBJ2-7	TGTGCCAGCACCCCAGGTTACGAGCAGTACTTC	CASTPGYEQYF
TRBV19	NA	NA	TRBJ1-6	TGTGCCAGTACCATAGGGCAGGGGAAAGGTTCACCCCTCCACTTT	CASTIGQGKGSPLHF
TRBV7-3	NA	NA	TRBJ2-3	TGTGCCAGCAGCCCCTCCGAGGTGATTGATACGCAGTATTTT	CASSPSEVIDTQYF
TRBV5-6	NA	NA	TRBJ2-1	TGTGCCAGCAGCTTTAGTAGGAGTGAGCAGTTCTTC	CASSFSRSEQFF
TRBV19	TRBD2	NA	TRBJ2-7	TGTGCCAGTAAAGACCATTCTAGCGGGAGCTACGAGCAGTACTTC	CASKDHSSGSYEQYF
TRBV4-2	TRBD2	NA	TRBJ2-3	TGTGCCAGCAGCCAAGGTGGGGTGGGAGGGCCGAGCACAGATACGCAGTATTTT	CASSQGGVGGPSTDTQYF
TRBV29-1	NA	NA	TRBJ2-7	TGCAGCGTTGGGACCGGGGGTGGCGAGCAGTACTTC	CSVGTGGGEQYF
TRBV11-2	NA	NA	TRBJ2-1	TGTGCCAGCAGCTTCTCACCGGGCAATGAGCAGTTCTTC	CASSFSPGNEQFF
TRBV24-1	NA	NA	TRBJ2-7	TGTGCCACCAGTGATCCCAATGACCCGGTCGACGGCCGTGACTTTGCTTACGAGCAGTACTTC	CATSDPNDPVDGRDFAYEQYF
TRBV18	TRBD2	NA	TRBJ2-7	TGTGCCAGCTCACCACGGCCAGCGGGAACCACCTACGAGCAGTACTTC	CASSPRPAGTTYEQYF
TRBV7-9	TRBD1	once	TRBJ2-5	TGTGCCAGCAGCTTGTCGGGACAGGGTCAAGAGACCCAGTACTTC	CASSLSGQGQETQYF
TRBV3-1/TRBV3-2	TRBD2	NA	TRBJ2-1	TGTGCCAGCAGCCTGACTAGCGGGGTGAACAATGAGCAGTTCTTC	CASSLTSGVNNEQFF
TRBV9	TRBD2	NA	TRBJ2-1	TGTGCCAGCAGCGTGAGCGGGAGCTCCTACAATGAGCAGTTCTTC	CASSVSGSSYNEQFF
TRBV5-6	TRBD2	NA	TRBJ2-3	TGTGCCAGCAGGTCCGGGACTAGACGTCTTTTTTTACCCACAGATACGCAGTATTTT	CASRSGTRRLFLPTDTQYF
TRBV7-2	TRBD1	NA	TRBJ2-5	TGTGCCAGCAGCTCGCACAGGGGGCAGGAGACCCAGTACTTC	CASSSHRGQETQYF
TRBV6-2/TRBV6-3	NA	once	TRBJ1-6	TGTGCCAGCAGTTACTCGAGAGGGTTTGGCTCACCCCTCCACTTT	CASSYSRGFGSPLHF
TRBV28	TRBD2	NA	TRBJ2-3	TGTGCCAGCAGTAGCGGGAGCCAGAGCACAGATACGCAGTATTTT	CASSSGSQSTDTQYF
TRBV6-4	NA	NA	TRBJ2-7	TGTGCCAGCAGAGAGGACAGACACGAGCAGTACTTC	CASREDRHEQYF
TRBV4-1	TRBD1	NA	TRBJ1-1	TGCGCCAGCAGCCAAGGCCAGGGGGGGAACACTGAAGCTTTCTTT	CASSQGQGGNTEAFF
TRBV5-1	NA	NA	TRBJ2-1	TGCGCCAGCAGCCCACCTTGGGGGGAGGTCAGTGGTGGTGAGCAGTTCTTC	CASSPPWGEVSGGEQFF
TRBV7-8	NA	NA	TRBJ2-2	TGTGCCAGCAGCTTAGGCGGCAACACCGGGGAGCTGTTTTTT	CASSLGGNTGELFF
TRBV2	NA	NA	TRBJ1-2	TGTGCCAGCAGTGACGGACAGACAGTCTATGGCTACACCTTC	CASSDGQTVYGYTF
TRBV6-5	NA	NA	TRBJ2-3	TGTGCCAGCCGAGGCAGCACAGATACGCAGTATTTT	CASRGSTDTQYF
TRBV7-9	TRBD1	NA	TRBJ2-5	TGTGCCAGCAGCCCGATCCGAGGCAGGGGGCGAGGTCCCGAGACCCAGTACTTC	CASSPIRGRGRGPETQYF
TRBV4-2	TRBD2	NA	TRBJ2-1	TGTGCCAGCAGCCCCCTCGAAGGGCTAGCGGGAGAGCATGAGCAGTTCTTC	CASSPLEGLAGEHEQFF